The TCR beta chain described here comes from a study of blood T cell repertoires in COVID-19. The wider study: Samples taken during acute and convalescent COVID-19 were collected in the United States, Italy and Spain. T cells, B-cell-depleted T cells, or PBMCs supplied cDNA or gDNA.

This clone was observed a single time. CDR3 length: 17 residues. The ends were cut back, 5 bases at V and 0 bases at J, with 18 bases in the middle. Germline V gene data show CDR1 as SGHTA and CDR2 as FQGNSA. Only in-frame clones appear in the TCRdb table, and some are missing; sequencing was by immunoSEQ multiplex PCR. The table includes some 200,000 clones, 86% detected once. This TCR was sampled from a woman in her sixties or seventies with acute or convalescent COVID-19. Sample: peripheral blood. The chain couples TRBV7-2 to TRBJ2-3, with D uncertain. The CDR3 sequence is CASSLLGAVTSTDTQYF. The CDR3 bases are TGTGCCAGCAGCCTTCTAGGCGCAGTTACAAGCACAGATACGCAGTATTTT.